The following is a T cell receptor (beta chain) sequence with its context. Its antigen specificity is not known. No quality values exist for individual bases; no much larger clone is one base distant. This record comes from a study of cytomegalovirus exposure and HLA in healthy donors (dated by TCRdb to 2016 to 2017). Background on the whole study: In an earlier analysis of fewer than 750 of the donors, 250 to 350 Gb of sequence data and 90 million to 120 million unique TCR beta sequences from 180 million or so T cells were reported. The study aimed to test whether cataloging public T cell receptors could reveal signatures of past pathogen exposure. Typing coverage varied by locus: roughly 629-630 donors for A, B, C, DRB1 and DQB1; more than 500 for DQA1; around 570 for DPA1; roughly 470 for DPB1. The study combined high-throughput TCR immunosequencing, statistical association of individual TCRs with disease status, and machine learning to predict cytomegalovirus infection status. Donor age, sex, ethnicity and CMV serostatus were collected together with the repertoire data. In an earlier analysis of roughly 600 of the donors, high-throughput TCR beta sequencing was used to judge whether each TCR beta V gene segment behaved as functional or pseudogenic. A separate validation cohort of 90 to 150 different subjects was used in addition to the 666-subject first cohort. Among the roughly 430 genotyped donors, approximately 82% belonged to the genetic ancestry cluster associated with self-reported Caucasian donors. On average, about 240,000 unique TCR beta nucleotide sequences were sequenced per donor among several hundred genotyped donors of the cohort, with around 19% of those sequences being non-productive. Roughly 310 gigabases of sequencing data and 80 million or so unique TCR sequences were included in an early release covering about 700 HLA-typed donors. All discovery cohort repertoires had been generated using a single sequencing platform. A later genetic analysis took genome-wide SNP genotypes for about 65% of the 666 donors and used that subset as a discovery cohort. Because of strong linkage in the cohort, 5 or 6 DR-DQ haplotypes were treated as single units for association and clustering. A later analysis re-analyzed previously published TCR beta repertoires from about 730 donors and added high-resolution HLA genotyping to study TCR occurrence patterns. Rather than using new phenotypic data, the later analysis identified candidate immune exposures from TCR beta sequences and from how often those sequences occurred across donors. HLA typing included class I and class II loci at four-digit resolution. Using immunosequencing, the study profiled T cell repertoires from 666 subjects and related those repertoires to cytomegalovirus serostatus. Summary of the overall study and its limitations: While some public TCRs were present in many individuals, most TCR sequences turned up only very rarely across donors. It was suggested by the authors that the approach could potentially be generalized to other disease states and immunological phenotypes. In an earlier analysis of 450 to 750 of the donors, most TCR beta V segments appeared in productive rearrangements about 87% or about 30% of the time, broadly matching IMGT annotations. The earlier analysis of some 540 of the donors excluded approximately 17 rarely observed V segments, including chromosome 9 orphons, because counts were too low. In the study, approximately 160 TCR beta chains were listed as associated with cytomegalovirus. V-gene and J-gene trimming of TCR beta chains was associated with a missense DCLRE1C variant in a later genetic analysis, and the association was replicated in an independent cohort. The classifier was reported to diagnose cytomegalovirus status with high specificity and sensitivity in both the original cohort and the validation cohort. In vitro tests confirmed that a few of the cytomegalovirus-associated TCR beta chains recognize cytomegalovirus antigens. Correlated functional status among segregating V segments might be attributable to linkage disequilibrium, but an unknown experimental factor could not be ruled out. A further reported finding was that TCR beta sequences accurately predicted the HLA-A and HLA-B alleles for most subjects in the first cohort. Only TCR beta chains were sequenced in this cohort, and the absence of alpha or paired-chain data limited detectable features. A cluster of highly shared sequence variants was judged likely to represent a technical artifact of the sequencing pipeline. Assigning TCR associations to individual alleles was difficult when HLA alleles, especially DR and DQ, strongly co-occurred. A later analysis found that TCR association rates varied across HLA loci, with DRB1 alleles showing the most associated TCRs and HLA-C alleles the fewest. Several of the top co-occurrence clusters appeared to be linked to parvovirus B19, influenza, CMV and Epstein-Barr virus, according to a later analysis. Presence/absence analyses assumed roughly uniform sequencing depth across donors, an assumption that may not hold. Most CMV-associated TCR beta chains appeared to be HLA-restricted in a later analysis, and the HLA associations seemed to be driven largely by CMV exposure. At a false discovery rate of 0.05, a later analysis linked some 18,000 TCR beta sequences to specific HLA alleles. In a later genetic analysis, fewer N-insertions in productive TCRs were reported among donors in an Asian-associated ancestry cluster than the roughly 640-donor mean. In a later analysis, HLA-associated TCR beta chains showed more clonal expansion and lower generation probabilities than non-associated chains that were equally common. HLA typing was unavailable for some donors at each locus, so association tests used only the typed subset. Immune exposure information for the cohort was limited to CMV serostatus.

The cohort consisted of approximately 690 healthy bone marrow donors. At the time of sampling, all cohort members were nominally healthy, though unrecorded immune exposures were likely present. The donor was CMV seropositive and belonged to the group of 250 to 300 seropositive cohort members. Each donor provided a peripheral blood sample, and peripheral blood mononuclear cells were used for TCR beta sequencing. The Qiagen DNeasy Blood Extraction Kit was used to extract genomic DNA from the blood cell samples. To prepare the library, the immunoSEQ multiplex PCR assay was applied. The multiplex PCR relied on a mix of 60 forward primers for TCR Vbeta segments and 13 reverse primers for TCR Jbeta segments. The CDR3 region of rearranged TCR beta genes was amplified from genomic DNA by a multiplex PCR assay. Amplified TCR beta libraries were sequenced as 87-base-pair reads on the Illumina HiSeq System. Regarding the original processing steps: A later analysis counted about 80 million unique TCR beta chains across the 650 to 700 repertoires, and some 11 million of these chains were shared by at least two donors. To remove PCR and sequencing errors, raw reads were error-corrected and collapsed into unique sequences using a nearest-neighbor algorithm that merged closely related sequences. To assign V, D and J gene segments, CDR3 sequences were aligned to IMGT reference sequences. For a sequence to be retained, at least a six-nucleotide match to both a V gene segment and a J gene segment was required. Rearrangements were classified as productive when the CDR3 lacked stop codons and remained in frame with V and J, and all other rearrangements were classified as non-productive. CDR3 was defined according to IMGT convention as the region running from the second conserved V-encoded cysteine to the conserved J-encoded phenylalanine. The earlier analysis of a few hundred of the donors excluded any sequence lacking an unambiguous match to a single V gene segment. An earlier analysis of 500 to 700 of the donors classified V segments as functional when productive rearrangements were above 56.7% and as segregating when the standard deviation between donors was above 5%. A statistical classification framework was built for diagnosing cytomegalovirus status from the catalog of TCR beta chain sequences. In a later analysis, TCR nucleotide sequences were compared against IMGT/GENE-DB human TR gene sequences so that V and J genes could be assigned. Using the TCRdist pipeline, a later analysis assigned CDR3 sequences along with most-parsimonious VDJ recombination scenarios. A later analysis defined each TCR beta chain by its CDR3 amino acid sequence plus V-gene family, and excluded reads lacking a unique V-gene family. As a way to deal with suspected cross-contamination and a sequencing artifact, a later analysis dropped hundreds of nucleotide sequences that were highly shared and had low generation probability. In a later analysis, a clonal expansion index for each public chain was calculated from normalized within-repertoire ranks of inferred template counts. In a later analysis, generation probabilities were computed with a VDJ recombination model fitted to out-of-frame rearrangements, and the resulting probabilities were checked against IGoR. Hypergeometric tests were used in a later analysis to score TCR-TCR, TCR-HLA and TCR-CMV co-occurrence, with a repertoire-size bias correction applied to the TCR pairs. A later analysis estimated false discovery rates by permuting HLA or CMV assignments 20 times. In a later analysis, co-occurring TCRs were grouped using DBSCAN, with TCRdist sequence similarity added in when clustering inside HLA-allele-positive subsets. For co-occurrence clustering, repertoires with fewer than 30,000 or more than 120,000 public chains were excluded, along with roughly five repertoires with anomalous nucleotide sharing. TCRdb obtained this table from immuneACCESS and retained in-frame rearrangements with V and J assigned. These tables miss some clones; where compared with another copy, unresolved V genes account for less than half of the shortfall, and the remainder is unexplained. Clonal size and the V and J genes are those of that table, whereas D and trimming came from the DNA. Counted in this sample were about 78,000 clones; over 60% of them appeared once. The ten largest clones add up to roughly 11% of the sample.

Sequenced: PBMCs. The sequence came from a woman between 40 and 55 years old in good health and CMV-seropositive.

The sequenced DNA is TGTGCCAGCAGTGAAGAGCCTGGTGTCTATGGCTACACCTTC. The translation is CASSEEPGVYGYTF. The rearranged chain carries TRBV2 and TRBJ1-2, with the D segment identity uncertain. CDR3 length: 14 amino acids, cysteine to phenylalanine. Only the CDR3 part of the read is kept: 42 bases, read in frame from the first base. V gives up 1 base and J gives up 4 bases, and the segment between their germline ends measures 10 bases. The CDR1 and CDR2 encoded by the germline V gene are SNHLY and FYNNEI.